The 29 T cell receptor beta chains below were found in one sample sequenced in a study of cytomegalovirus exposure and HLA in healthy donors. A multiplex PCR was run with 60 Vbeta primers and 13 Jbeta primers. Repertoires were generated with immunoSEQ multiplex PCR, while TCRdb's copy carries only in-frame clones and drops some. Of about 140,000 clones listed, 80% were seen once; the top ten hold 2.2%. Sequencing was performed on PBMCs. The receptors originated from a young man in good health and CMV-seronegative.

V gene TRBV6-1 combines with J gene TRBJ2-3; a weak D match, TRBD2 (6 bases). CDR3 length equals 15 residues. Trimming took off 4 bases at V and 5 bases at J, with 16 bases between the two ends. The germline V gene encodes CDR1 MNHNS and CDR2 SASEGT. This CDR3 is CASSVGDLLLDTQYF. The DNA of the CDR3 is TGTGCCAGCAGTGTGGGGGACTTGCTGTTAGATACGCAGTATTTT.

The chain combines TRBV5-6 with TRBJ2-4; D unresolved. CDR3 size: 16 residues. V dropped 0 bases and J dropped 1 base, with 11 bases sitting between them. The germline V gene encodes CDR1 SGHDT and CDR2 YYEEEE. DNA for the CDR3: TGTGCCAGCAGCTTGGGAGGTCTCAAGGCCAAAAACATTCAGTACTTC. It translates to CASSLGGLKAKNIQYF.

This clone has more than one count but fewer than ten. The CDR3 here is CASSLVRSDSEQYF. The CDR3 DNA is TGTGCCAGCAGCTTGGTGAGGTCAGACTCCGAGCAGTACTTC. This chain joins TRBV5-6 and TRBJ2-7, with no clear D. The germline V and J ends were trimmed by 0 bases and 6 bases, with 13 bases remaining between them. Germline-derived CDR1 and CDR2 are SGHDT and YYEEEE. CDR3 length: 14 residues.

In this sample, this clone turned up once. The genes are TRBV4-1 and TRBJ1-4; D gene unclear. This CDR3 has 16 amino acids. Germline V gene sequence: CDR1 MGHRA, CDR2 YSYEKL. V lost 0 bases to trimming and J lost 3 bases, with 11 bases between them. The CDR3 reads CASSQEGTRANEKLFF. For the CDR3, the DNA is TGCGCCAGCAGCCAAGAGGGTACCCGGGCTAATGAAAAACTGTTTTTT.

V is TRBV7-6 and J is TRBJ2-3; D remains ambiguous. From germline, CDR1 is SGHVS and CDR2 FNYEAQ. CDR3 size: 14 residues. Trimming stripped 0 bases from V and 2 bases from J, with 6 bases between. Here the CDR3 reads CASSLAVHTDTQYF. Written as DNA, the CDR3 is TGTGCCAGCAGCTTAGCTGTACACACAGATACGCAGTATTTT.

CDR3 amino acids: CASISGSSYNEQFF. The CDR3 DNA reads as TGTGCCAGCATTAGCGGGAGCTCCTACAATGAGCAGTTCTTC. The V gene is TRBV6-1, the J gene TRBJ2-1; 9 positions agree with TRBD2. V lost 7 bases to trimming and J lost 0 bases; unmatched junction nucleotides: 1. The CDR3 length is 14 residues. The germline CDR1 and CDR2 sequences are MNHNS and SASEGT.

V gene TRBV5-1 combines with J gene TRBJ1-1, with D unclear. The CDR3 is 13 residues long. Germline values: CDR1 SGHRS, CDR2 YFSETQ. Trimming pared 0 bases from V and 11 bases from J, leaving 14 bases between. This CDR3 reads CASSLAAGREAFF. The CDR3, as DNA: TGCGCCAGCAGCTTGGCCGCGGGTCGCGAGGCTTTCTTT. Together with reference TRBV5-1 and TRBJ1-1, the CDR3 gives the full variable domain: KAGVTQTPRYLIKTRGQQVTLSCSPISGHRSVSWYQQTPGQGLQFLFEYFSETQRNKGNFPGRFSGRQFSNSRSEMNVSTLELGDSALYLCASSLAAGREAFFGQGTRLTVV.

This clone occurred once. The rearrangement joins TRBV28 to TRBJ1-5, with D unclear. V lost 7 bases, J lost 0 bases, and 16 bases lay in between. This CDR3 has 16 residues. Germline V gene sequence: CDR1 MDHEN, CDR2 SYDVKM. CDR3 DNA sequence: TGTGCCAGCATTACCCGCCAGTGGTATAGCAATCAGCCCCAGCATTTT. Its protein product is CASITRQWYSNQPQHF.

This chain connects TRBV4-1 to TRBJ2-3; 9 bases map to TRBD2. J was trimmed by 1 base and V by 8 bases; bases with no gene match: 4. The CDR3 has 14 amino acids. Germline V gene sequence: CDR1 MGHRA, CDR2 YSYEKL. CDR3 residues: CASEREARTDTQYF. The CDR3 DNA is TGCGCCAGCGAGCGGGAGGCCCGCACAGATACGCAGTATTTT.

The chain carries TRBV5-1 and TRBJ2-2; 7 bases fit TRBD1. With 3 bases clipped from V and 3 bases from J, the junction kept 11 bases outside the gene matches. The V gene's germline CDR1 is SGHRS and CDR2 YFSETQ. The CDR3 totals 17 residues. CDR3 loop: CASSSNKQGKDTGELFF. The CDR3 coding sequence is TGCGCCAGCAGCTCCAACAAACAGGGGAAGGACACCGGGGAGCTGTTTTTT.

The chain links TRBV2 to TRBJ2-7; 7 bases match TRBD2. J lost 1 base, V lost 3 bases, and 6 bases had no gene match. CDR3 length equals 15 residues. Germline V lookup: CDR1 SNHLY, CDR2 FYNNEI. The CDR3, as DNA: TGTGCCAGCAGTGATAGAGTAGCGGGTTCCTACGAGCAGTACTTC. This sequence encodes CASSDRVAGSYEQYF.

The rearrangement joins TRBV10-1 to TRBJ2-7; D not resolved. CDR3 length: 14 amino acids. V was pared by 7 bases and J by 5 bases, with 18 bases between. Germline CDR1 WNHNN, CDR2 SYGVQD (reference sequence). The chain's CDR3 is CASNRPQGVHEQYF. CDR3 DNA sequence: TGCGCCAGCAACAGACCACAAGGTGTCCACGAGCAGTACTTC.

Only a few counts were recorded for this clone. In DNA form, the CDR3 reads TGTGCCAGCAGCGTTGAGGCGGAGGGGGAGCAGTACTTC. Its translation is CASSVEAEGEQYF. The rearrangement joins TRBV9 to TRBJ2-7, with D possibly being TRBD2 (6 bases). Trimming removed 2 bases at V and 7 bases at J, with 13 bases between. Germline lookup yields CDR1 SGDLS and CDR2 YYNGEE. The CDR3 consists of 13 residues.

This chain joins TRBV2 and TRBJ2-5; D is perhaps TRBD2 (5 bases). The CDR3 loop spans 12 amino acids. In germline, CDR1 is SNHLY, CDR2 FYNNEI. V lost 8 bases and J lost 5, with 12 bases in between. The CDR3 nucleotides are TGTGCCAGCGTCGGAGGCATGGAGACCCAGTACTTC. Translating it yields CASVGGMETQYF.

This chain joins TRBV28 and TRBJ2-7; D unresolved. The V gene's germline CDR1 is MDHEN and CDR2 SYDVKM. V was cut by 3 bases and J by 3 bases, with 18 bases left in between. This CDR3 contains 16 residues. CDR3 residues: CASSLAPGFVHYEQYF. In nucleotides, the CDR3 is TGTGCCAGCAGTTTGGCCCCCGGGTTCGTCCACTACGAGCAGTACTTC. Full variable domain (outside the CDR3, taken from reference TRBV28 and TRBJ2-7): DVKVTQSSRYLVKRTGEKVFLECVQDMDHENMFWYRQDPGLGLRLIYFSYDVKMKEKGDIPEGYSVSREKKERFSLILESASTNQTSMYLCASSLAPGFVHYEQYFGPGTRLTVT.

This rearrangement joins TRBV9 to TRBJ2-1, with 8 bases fitting TRBD1. The germline V gene has CDR1 SGDLS and CDR2 YYNGEE. The CDR3 extends over 15 amino acids. The V and J ends lost 1 base and 7 bases, in that order; junction bases with no gene match: 7. CDR3 residues: CASSVSGGQGNEQFF. The CDR3 DNA follows: TGTGCCAGCAGCGTATCAGGGGGCCAGGGGAATGAGCAGTTCTTC.

This clone was observed a single time. V is TRBV5-6 and J is TRBJ1-5, with 9 positions matching TRBD1. J lost 4 bases, V lost 4 bases, and 15 bases had no gene match. The CDR3 is 18 residues long. Germline V lookup: CDR1 SGHDT, CDR2 YYEEEE. The CDR3 DNA follows: TGTGCCAGCAGCCTAACCGGGACAGGGCTGAGTTATAATCAGCCCCAGCATTTT. Encoded protein: CASSLTGTGLSYNQPQHF.

This clone appeared once. The V call is TRBV27, the J call TRBJ1-2, with D possibly matching TRBD1 (5 bases). Trimming stripped 6 bases from V and 3 bases from J, with 14 bases between. The CDR3 has 14 residues. CDR1 and CDR2 from the germline V gene are MNHEY and SMNVEV (reference sequence). CDR3 DNA: TGTGCCAGCAGCCCTCGGGGGTTTGACTATGGCTACACCTTC. Translation gives CASSPRGFDYGYTF.

A word on this clone: Other nucleotide sequences from this sample produce the same CDR3. This chain links TRBV5-1 with TRBJ1-5, with TRBD1 matching 7 bases. Germline V gene lookup returns CDR1 SGHRS and CDR2 YFSETQ. The V gene end was trimmed by 4 bases and the J gene end by 1 base; junction bases not matched to a gene: 5. The CDR3 is 15 amino acids. CDR3 DNA: TGCGCCAGCAGCCTACAGGGGAACAGCAATCAGCCCCAGCATTTT. Translated: CASSLQGNSNQPQHF.

This chain connects TRBV28 to TRBJ1-2; D is uncertain. Trimming stripped 4 bases from V and 7 bases from J, with 13 bases between. The CDR3 has 13 residues. From germline, CDR1 is MDHEN and CDR2 SYDVKM. The CDR3 DNA reads as TGTGCCAGCAGTTCGACGGGTGTTGCTGGCTACACCTTC. Its protein is CASSSTGVAGYTF.

The gene calls are TRBV2 and TRBJ1-1, with a weak D call TRBD1 (6 bases). The CDR3 is 14 residues long. Germline V lookup: CDR1 SNHLY, CDR2 FYNNEI. Trimming took 6 bases from V and 0 from J, leaving 11 bases between them. In nucleotides, the CDR3 is TGTGCCAGCAGGGAACAGGGTCTGAACACTGAAGCTTTCTTT. Translated, it gives CASREQGLNTEAFF.

The genes are TRBV30 and TRBJ2-5; TRBD1 might be the D (5 bases). The J call may be in error: the DNA end matches TRBJ2-7 better. The length of the CDR3 is 13 residues. Germline V CDR1 and CDR2: GTSNPN, SVGIG (reference sequence). The CDR3 coding sequence is TGTGCCTGGAGTCTGGGTAGGGGCTACGAGCAGTACTTC. Translating gives CAWSLGRGYEQYF.

This chain links TRBV10-2 with TRBJ2-7; D is perhaps TRBD2 (5 bases). Trimming removed 2 bases at V and 0 bases at J, with 11 bases between. The CDR3 loop spans 15 amino acids. Germline V lookup: CDR1 WSHSY, CDR2 SAAADI. The CDR3 DNA reads TGCGCCAGCAGTGAGGTTGCTAGCAGCTCCTACGAGCAGTACTTC. It translates to CASSEVASSSYEQYF.

The chain employs TRBV4-1 and TRBJ1-2; TRBD1 agrees at 11 bases. The V gene end was trimmed by 5 bases and the J gene end by 6 bases; junction bases not matched to a gene: 5. Looked up from germline, CDR1 is MGHRA and CDR2 is YSYEKL. The CDR3 totals 14 residues. The CDR3 region has the DNA TGCGCCAGCAGCTCCGGGACAGGGGGTGATGGCTACACCTTC. It yields the protein CASSSGTGGDGYTF.

CDR3 sequence (DNA): TGTGCCAGCAGTGACTTGGGGACAGAGACAGATACGCAGTATTTT. It yields the protein CASSDLGTETDTQYF. This chain connects TRBV6-4 to TRBJ2-3, with 7 bases fitting TRBD1. The CDR3 covers 15 residues. Per the germline V gene, CDR1 is MRHNA and CDR2 is SNTAGT. The V gene end was trimmed by 1 base and the J gene end by 3 bases; junction bases not matched to a gene: 4.

The rearrangement joins TRBV27 to TRBJ2-2, with TRBD1 matching over 10 bases. CDR3 length equals 16 residues. J was trimmed by 3 bases and V by 4 bases; bases with no gene match: 5. Germline assignment: CDR1 MNHEY and CDR2 SMNVEV (reference sequence). The DNA of the CDR3 is TGTGCCAGCAGTTCCTGGACAGGGGGAGACACCGGGGAGCTGTTTTTT. Translating gives CASSSWTGGDTGELFF.

This chain connects TRBV7-6 to TRBJ1-6; D uncertain. The ends were cut back, 5 bases at V and 10 bases at J, with 18 bases in the middle. CDR3 length: 15 amino acids. Germline V lookup: CDR1 SGHVS, CDR2 FNYEAQ. CDR3 loop: CASSARTVQTSPLHF. CDR3 in DNA: TGTGCCAGCAGCGCCAGGACTGTGCAAACGTCACCCCTCCACTTT.

This clone has more than one count but fewer than ten. The chain carries TRBV2 and TRBJ1-1, with D tentatively TRBD1 (5 bases). The CDR3 is 15 amino acids. The germline CDR1 and CDR2 sequences are SNHLY and FYNNEI. Deletions cut 4 bases from V and 5 bases from J, with 17 bases between. CDR3 sequence reads: CASSVVDGGGTEAFF. CDR3 bases: TGTGCCAGCAGTGTAGTTGACGGGGGAGGGACTGAAGCTTTCTTT. Full variable domain (outside the CDR3, taken from reference TRBV2 and TRBJ1-1): EPEVTQTPSHQVTQMGQEVILRCVPISNHLYFYWYRQILGQKVEFLVSFYNNEISEKSEIFDDQFSVERPDGSNFTLKIRSTKLEDSAMYFCASSVVDGGGTEAFFGQGTRLTVV.

V is TRBV4-1 and J is TRBJ2-2; no clear D. V was pared by 4 bases and J by 2 bases, with 11 bases between. The CDR3 is 15 amino acids. The germline V gene has CDR1 MGHRA and CDR2 YSYEKL. CDR3 amino acids: CASSPRLVNTGELFF. The CDR3 nucleotides are TGCGCCAGCAGCCCAAGACTGGTAAACACCGGGGAGCTGTTTTTT.